The 28 T cell receptor beta chains reported below all come from one sample, sequenced in a study of blood T cells in healthy people across ages. Combining a sample-barcoded 5' primer with a J-beta primer mix, a second PCR ran for about 7 to 11 cycles. TCRdb re-analysed the 5' RACE reads in MiXCR, keeping a single row per CDR3 protein. The table shows about 1.4 million distinct CDR3 sequences, with approximately 63% occurring only once. The sample comprised blood. All receptors come from a young man in good health.

The chain joins TRBV11-2 to TRBJ1-6, with D unresolved. V was cut by 5 bases and J by 9 bases, with 11 bases left in between. The CDR3 spans 13 residues. Germline V gene data show CDR1 as SGHAT and CDR2 as FQNNGV. The CDR3 spells CASSTSWGSPLHF. CDR3 nucleotides: TGTGCCAGCAGCACCAGTTGGGGTTCACCCCTCCACTTT. Supplemented by reference TRBV11-2 and TRBJ1-6, the full variable domain reads EAGVAQSPRYKIIEKRQSVAFWCNPISGHATLYWYQQILGQGPKLLIQFQNNGVVDDSQLPKDRFSAERLKGVDSTLKIQPAKLEDSAVYLCASSTSWGSPLHFGNGTRLTVT.

This clonotype occurred once. This chain links TRBV20-1 with TRBJ1-2; unclear D gene. The CDR3 runs to 13 residues. Trimming took off 3 bases at V and 3 bases at J, with 11 bases between the two ends. The V gene's germline CDR1 is DFQATT and CDR2 SNEGSKA (reference sequence). CDR3 region: CSASSVQDYGYTF. As DNA, the CDR3 is TGCAGTGCTAGTTCAGTACAAGACTATGGCTACACCTTC.

This clonotype has more than one count but fewer than ten. The gene calls are TRBV29-1 and TRBJ2-1; weak D call: TRBD2 (6 bases). Trimming removed 7 bases at V and 3 bases at J, with 16 bases between. This CDR3 has 14 residues. Germline V lookup: CDR1 SQVTM, CDR2 ANQGSEA. CDR3 DNA sequence: TGCAGCGCCGCCGGGACTTTCGACTACAATGAGCAGTTCTTC. Translating gives CSAAGTFDYNEQFF.

The chain carries TRBV6-2 or TRBV6-3 and TRBJ1-5; D remains ambiguous. CDR3 length: 14 residues. Germline V gene data show CDR1 as MNHEY and CDR2 as SVGEGT. Deletions cut 11 bases from V and 0 bases from J, with 14 bases between. The CDR3 loop is CAYWATHSNQPQHF. The CDR3 nucleotides read TGTGCCTATTGGGCGACACATAGCAATCAGCCCCAGCATTTT.

The count of this clonotype is one. The chain has TRBV6-5 and TRBJ2-1; weak D call: TRBD1 (6 bases). Trimming cost V 6 bases and J 7 bases, with 13 bases left between them. From germline, CDR1 is MNHEY and CDR2 SVGAGI. CDR3 length equals 13 residues. The CDR3 sequence is CASRSRTANEQFF. The CDR3 DNA reads as TGTGCCAGCAGATCCAGGACAGCAAATGAGCAGTTCTTC.

The J gene is TRBJ2-4, the V gene TRBV12-3 or TRBV12-4; no reliable D call. TRBJ2-7 explains the end of the DNA better; the J call may be wrong. CDR3 size: 13 residues. As DNA, the CDR3 is TGTGCCAGCGGTGTGGGCTATTCGGACGAGCAGTACTTC. This sequence encodes CASGVGYSDEQYF.

The chain recombines TRBV7-2 with TRBJ2-3, with a weak D call TRBD1 (5 bases). V lost 7 bases and J lost 3, with 14 bases in between. Germline-derived CDR1 and CDR2 are SGHTA and FQGNSA. The CDR3 runs to 14 residues. CDR3 in amino acids: CASTQGIGTDTQYF. The CDR3 DNA sequence: TGTGCCAGCACTCAGGGTATTGGTACAGATACGCAGTATTTT.

The rearrangement uses TRBV5-1 and TRBJ2-1; D call uncertain. Trimming took off 1 base at V and 8 bases at J, with 13 bases between the two ends. The CDR3 is 14 amino acids. Germline CDR1 reads SGHRS; CDR2 reads YFSETQ. The CDR3 sequence: CASSLTPGRDEQFF. Here the CDR3 DNA reads TGCGCCAGCAGCTTGACCCCAGGCCGGGATGAGCAGTTCTTC.

This sequence joins TRBV12-3 or TRBV12-4 and TRBJ2-7; D perhaps matches TRBD2 (7 bases). This CDR3 is 14 amino acids long. V was shortened by 3 bases and J by 3 bases, with 12 bases between the two germline ends. The CDR3 DNA reads TGTGCCAGCAGTTTGGGGGGGCAGTACTACGAGCAGTACTTC. This codes for CASSLGGQYYEQYF.

With regard to this clonotype: One end of the junction varies from germline; a read error may be responsible. This chain joins TRBV10-3 and TRBJ2-7; possibly TRBD2 for D (5 bases). Germline V CDR1 and CDR2: ENHRY, SYGVKD. The CDR3 length is 14 residues. CDR3 DNA sequence: TGTACCATCAGTGAAGCACAGCGGAACTACGAGCAGTACTTC. As protein: CTISEAQRNYEQYF.

The chain's CDR3 is CASSQEPIKQPGYTF. CDR3 in DNA: TGCGCCAGCAGCCAAGAACCCATAAAACAGCCTGGCTACACCTTC. This sequence joins TRBV4-1 and TRBJ1-2, with D unresolved. The CDR3 loop spans 15 amino acids. The V gene lost 0 bases and the J gene lost 7 bases, with 15 bases spanning the gap. CDR1 and CDR2 from the germline V gene are MGHRA and YSYEKL.

The chain joins TRBV3-1 to TRBJ2-1, with 15 nucleotides matching TRBD2. The J segment lost 7 bases and the V segment lost 2 bases, leaving 6 bases of the junction unmatched. Germline assignment: CDR1 LGHDT and CDR2 YNNKEL (reference sequence). The CDR3 loop spans 17 amino acids. CDR3 loop: CASSQLLGLAGGNEQFF. DNA of the CDR3: TGTGCCAGCAGCCAACTTTTGGGACTAGCGGGGGGTAATGAGCAGTTCTTC.

This clonotype was found a few times. This chain uses TRBV3-1 with TRBJ1-4, with D perhaps matching TRBD1 (6 bases). CDR1 and CDR2 (germline): LGHDT, YNNKEL (reference sequence). Between the trimmed V and J ends, which lost 1 base and 2 bases, there was a span of 11 bases. The CDR3 is made up of 16 amino acids. The CDR3 loop is CASSQAFTGTNEKLFF. The DNA of the CDR3 is TGTGCCAGCAGCCAAGCCTTCACAGGGACTAATGAAAAACTGTTTTTT.

This chain uses TRBV7-2 with TRBJ1-5; D is unclear. The CDR3 sequence is 15 residues long. Germline loops: CDR1 SGHTA, CDR2 FQGNSA. Trimming took 1 base from V and 3 from J, leaving 10 bases between them. DNA of the CDR3: TGTGCCAGCAGCTTAGGGCGGCAGAACAATCAGCCCCAGCATTTT. It encodes CASSLGRQNNQPQHF.

This chain links TRBV6-5 with TRBJ2-7; 9 bases map to TRBD1. The CDR3 runs 17 residues. The germline CDR1 and CDR2 sequences are MNHEY and SVGAGI. The V segment lost 3 bases and the J segment 7 bases; nucleotides outside the gene matches: 16. This CDR3 reads CASSYAVPGTGRGEQYF. CDR3 DNA: TGTGCCAGCAGTTATGCTGTCCCCGGGACAGGGCGCGGTGAGCAGTACTTC.

The chain links TRBV15 to TRBJ2-3; a possible D gene is TRBD2 (5 bases). Germline V lookup: CDR1 LNHNV, CDR2 YYDKDF (reference sequence). Trimming removed 3 bases from V and 5 bases from J, with 21 bases in between. The CDR3 extends over 17 amino acids. The CDR3 protein is CATSSATLVEGIDTQYF. CDR3 in DNA: TGTGCCACCAGCAGTGCAACATTGGTTGAGGGAATAGATACGCAGTATTTT.

The rearrangement links TRBV10-3 to TRBJ2-6, with 7 bases identical to TRBD1. V was clipped by 6 bases and J by 0 bases; unmatched bases: 26. The germline CDR1 and CDR2 sequences are ENHRY and SYGVKD. There are 23 residues in the CDR3. This CDR3 reads CAISPHPEDPGQPFLSGANVLTF. In DNA, the CDR3 is TGTGCCATCAGCCCCCATCCTGAGGATCCGGGACAGCCTTTTCTCTCTGGGGCCAACGTCCTGACTTTC.

The chain employs TRBV7-2 and TRBJ2-1, with unresolved D. The V and J ends lost 2 bases and 9 bases respectively, with 11 bases between them. The V gene's germline CDR1 is SGHTA and CDR2 FQGNSA. The CDR3 is 13 residues long. CDR3 sequence reads: CASSLWVETEQFF. The CDR3 bases are TGTGCCAGCAGCTTATGGGTAGAAACTGAGCAGTTCTTC.

The chain uses TRBV4-3 and TRBJ2-5, with D possibly matching TRBD2 (5 bases). The CDR3 is made up of 16 amino acids. Germline CDR1 and CDR2: LGHNA and YSLEER. V was shortened by 0 bases and J by 11 bases, with 22 bases between the two germline ends. The CDR3 nucleotides are TGCGCCAGCAGCCAAGAACGGGGAAAGTTTTGGAATGAGCAGTACTTC. The encoded protein is CASSQERGKFWNEQYF.

The genes are TRBV20-1 and TRBJ2-1; TRBD2 matches 11 bases. V lost 5 bases to trimming and J lost 7 bases; unmatched junction nucleotides: 7. From germline, CDR1 is DFQATT and CDR2 SNEGSKA (reference sequence). The CDR3 contains 14 residues. The CDR3 nucleotides read TGCAGTGCTGTCGTTACTAGCGGGAGAAATGAGCAGTTCTTC. Its translation is CSAVVTSGRNEQFF.

The chain employs TRBV6-5 and TRBJ2-3; D unresolved. V lost 6 bases, J lost 1 base, and 11 bases lay in between. Germline V gene sequence: CDR1 MNHEY, CDR2 SVGAGI. CDR3 length: 14 amino acids. The CDR3 loop reads CASRRISGTDTQYF. CDR3 nucleotides: TGTGCCAGCAGAAGAATTAGTGGCACAGATACGCAGTATTTT.

V and J are TRBV6-4 and TRBJ1-4; unclear D gene. This CDR3 is built from 14 residues. Germline V CDR1 and CDR2: MRHNA, SNTAGT. Trimming cost V 8 bases and J 3 bases, with 13 bases left between them. CDR3 loop: CASELQSPNEKLFF. The DNA for the CDR3 is TGTGCCAGCGAACTACAGTCCCCTAATGAAAAACTGTTTTTT.

This clonotype was counted a single time. The rearrangement links TRBV4-1 to TRBJ2-2, with D possibly called TRBD1 or TRBD2 (5 bases each). This CDR3 has 15 residues. With 1 base removed from V and 5 bases from J, the gap between germline ends came to 11 bases. The germline V gene has CDR1 MGHRA and CDR2 YSYEKL. CDR3 coding DNA: TGCGCCAGCAGCCAAGTGCCGGGGCCGACCGGGGAGCTGTTTTTT. It yields the protein CASSQVPGPTGELFF.

V is TRBV2 and J is TRBJ1-1, with D perhaps matching TRBD1 (5 bases). Germline assignment: CDR1 SNHLY and CDR2 FYNNEI. With 8 bases removed from V and 7 bases from J, the gap between germline ends came to 14 bases. The CDR3 extends over 12 amino acids. The CDR3 reads CASLRAQGEAFF. DNA for the CDR3: TGTGCCAGCCTCAGGGCTCAGGGTGAAGCTTTCTTT.

The rearrangement joins TRBV28 to TRBJ2-1, with 9 positions matching TRBD2. Germline V gives CDR1 MDHEN, CDR2 SYDVKM. V was clipped by 6 bases and J by 7 bases; unmatched bases: 10. This CDR3 contains 15 residues. This chain's CDR3 is CASSPLAGYHNEQFF. The CDR3 nucleotides read TGTGCCAGCAGCCCTCTAGCGGGGTATCATAATGAGCAGTTCTTC. Supplemented by reference TRBV28 and TRBJ2-1, the full variable domain reads DVKVTQSSRYLVKRTGEKVFLECVQDMDHENMFWYRQDPGLGLRLIYFSYDVKMKEKGDIPEGYSVSREKKERFSLILESASTNQTSMYLCASSPLAGYHNEQFFGPGTRLTVL.

The CDR3 sequence is CATSRERGLNEQFF. The CDR3 DNA is TGTGCCACCAGCAGAGAAAGGGGGCTCAATGAGCAGTTCTTC. This chain links TRBV15 with TRBJ2-1; 7 bases are a match to TRBD1. The CDR3 loop spans 14 amino acids. Germline CDR1 reads LNHNV; CDR2 reads YYDKDF (reference sequence). Germline trimming cut 0 bases from V and 6 bases from J; bases unmatched to any gene: 2.

As for this clonotype: A much larger clone lies a single base off, so this may be a read error. The chain carries TRBV6-2 or TRBV6-3 and TRBJ2-7, with TRBD1 matching over 9 bases. V shed 5 bases and J 7 bases; nucleotides not matched to a gene: 12. In germline, CDR1 is MNHEY, CDR2 SVGEGT. The length of the CDR3 is 15 residues. The CDR3 sequence is CASSPPGQGPNEQYF. Here the CDR3 DNA reads TGTGCCAGCAGTCCACCGGGACAGGGACCCAATGAGCAGTACTTC.

This chain links TRBV10-2 with TRBJ2-7, with no clear D. The V end lost 2 bases, the J end lost 8 bases, and 7 bases lay between the germline ends. The CDR3 is 11 amino acids. CDR1 is WSHSY, CDR2 SAAADI, per germline. The CDR3 region is CASSEGHQQYF. The CDR3 coding sequence is TGCGCCAGCAGTGAGGGGCACCAGCAGTACTTC.